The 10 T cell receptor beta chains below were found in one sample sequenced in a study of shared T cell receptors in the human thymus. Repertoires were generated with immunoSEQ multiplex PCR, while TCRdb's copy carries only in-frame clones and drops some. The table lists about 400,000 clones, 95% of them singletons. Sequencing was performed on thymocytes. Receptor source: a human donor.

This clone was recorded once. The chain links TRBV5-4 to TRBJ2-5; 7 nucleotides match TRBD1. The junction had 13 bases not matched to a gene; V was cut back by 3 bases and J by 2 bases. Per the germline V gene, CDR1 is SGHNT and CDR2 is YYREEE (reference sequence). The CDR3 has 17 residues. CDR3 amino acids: CASSSYKGAYRQETQYF. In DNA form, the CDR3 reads TGTGCCAGCAGCTCCTACAAGGGGGCGTATCGACAAGAGACCCAGTACTTC.

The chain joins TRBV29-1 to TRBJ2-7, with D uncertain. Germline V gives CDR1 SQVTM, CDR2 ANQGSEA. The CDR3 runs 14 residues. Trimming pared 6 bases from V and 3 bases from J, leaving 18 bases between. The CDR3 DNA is TGCAGCGTCCCCATCGACGGTACTAACTACGAGCAGTACTTC. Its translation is CSVPIDGTNYEQYF.

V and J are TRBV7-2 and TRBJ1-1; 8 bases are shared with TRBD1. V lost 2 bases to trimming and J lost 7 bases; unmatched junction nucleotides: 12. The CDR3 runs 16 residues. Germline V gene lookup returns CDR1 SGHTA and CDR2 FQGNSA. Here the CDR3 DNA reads TGTGCCAGCAGCTTAAGGTCAATGGCCGGGACAGGTGAAGCTTTCTTT. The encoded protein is CASSLRSMAGTGEAFF.

The CDR3 DNA follows: TGTGCCAGCGCGGAGGGGAACTATGGCTACACCTTC. Its protein is CASAEGNYGYTF. V usage is TRBV5-4 and J usage is TRBJ1-2, with D maybe TRBD1 (5 bases). Germline V CDR1 and CDR2: SGHNT, YYREEE (reference sequence). The CDR3 runs to 12 residues. Trimming took off 7 bases at V and 2 bases at J, with 9 bases between the two ends. The whole variable domain, remainder taken from reference TRBV5-4 and TRBJ1-2, is ETGVTQSPTHLIKTRGQQVTLRCSSQSGHNTVSWYQQALGQGPQFIFQYYREEENGRGNFPPRFSGLQFPNYSSELNVNALELDDSALYLCASAEGNYGYTFGSGTRLTVV.

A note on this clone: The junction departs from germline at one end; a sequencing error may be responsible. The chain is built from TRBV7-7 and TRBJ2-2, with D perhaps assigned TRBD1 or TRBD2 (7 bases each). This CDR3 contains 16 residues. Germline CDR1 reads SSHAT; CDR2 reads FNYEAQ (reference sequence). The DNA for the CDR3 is TGTGCTAGCAGCACGAGACAGGGAGGGAATTCCGGGGAGCTGTTTTTT. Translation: CASSTRQGGNSGELFF.

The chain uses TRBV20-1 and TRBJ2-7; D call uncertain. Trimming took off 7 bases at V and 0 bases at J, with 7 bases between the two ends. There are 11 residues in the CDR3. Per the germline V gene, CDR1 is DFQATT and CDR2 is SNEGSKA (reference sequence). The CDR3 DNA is TGCAGTGGGGTAGACTCCTACGAGCAGTACTTC. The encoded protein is CSGVDSYEQYF.

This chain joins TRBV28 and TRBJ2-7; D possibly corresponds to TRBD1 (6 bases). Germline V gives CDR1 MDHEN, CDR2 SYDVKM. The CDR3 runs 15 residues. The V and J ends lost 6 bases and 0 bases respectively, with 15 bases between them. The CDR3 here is CASSSRQVPSYEQYF. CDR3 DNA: TGTGCCAGCAGCTCTAGACAGGTTCCCTCCTACGAGCAGTACTTC. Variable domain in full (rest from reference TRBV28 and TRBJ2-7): DVKVTQSSRYLVKRTGEKVFLECVQDMDHENMFWYRQDPGLGLRLIYFSYDVKMKEKGDIPEGYSVSREKKERFSLILESASTNQTSMYLCASSSRQVPSYEQYFGPGTRLTVT.

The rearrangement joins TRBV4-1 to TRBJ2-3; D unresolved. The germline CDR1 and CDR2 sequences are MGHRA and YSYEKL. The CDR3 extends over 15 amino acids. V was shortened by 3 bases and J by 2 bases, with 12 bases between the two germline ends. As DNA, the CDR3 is TGCGCCAGCAGCCAGGAAGGGCCATACACAGATACGCAGTATTTT. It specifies CASSQEGPYTDTQYF.

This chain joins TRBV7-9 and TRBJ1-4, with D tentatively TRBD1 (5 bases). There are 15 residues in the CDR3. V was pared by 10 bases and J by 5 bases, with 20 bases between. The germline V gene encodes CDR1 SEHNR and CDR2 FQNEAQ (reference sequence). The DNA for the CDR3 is TGTGCCAAGCACCCGGGGGGGACCAGGAATGAAAAACTGTTTTTT. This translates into CAKHPGGTRNEKLFF.

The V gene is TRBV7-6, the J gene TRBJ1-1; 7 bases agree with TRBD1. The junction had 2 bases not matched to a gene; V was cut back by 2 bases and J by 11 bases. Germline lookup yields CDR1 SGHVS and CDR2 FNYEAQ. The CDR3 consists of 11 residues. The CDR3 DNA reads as TGTGCCAGCAGCTTACAGGGGGTCGCTTTCTTT. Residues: CASSLQGVAFF.